The rows below give T cell receptor beta chains drawn from one sample of a study of Ad26.COV2.S vaccination and SARS-CoV-2 variants. Repertoires were generated with immunoSEQ multiplex PCR, while TCRdb's copy carries only in-frame clones and drops some. The table includes a few hundred thousand clones, 80% to 90% detected once. This specimen was peripheral blood, taken in a trial of Ad26.COV2.S vaccine versus placebo. These receptor sequences come from a person between 18 and 60 years old who received the Ad26.COV2.S COVID-19 vaccine or a placebo. Each CDR3 is given with its conserved first and last residue. D genes are given only for firm matches. Only part of the rows carry a size: once, few, many, or a class if the clone is expanded.

>TRBV24-1|TRBD1|TRBJ1-6|-
TGTGCCACCAGTGGCTACAGGGGATTTTCGAATAATTCACCCCTCCACTTT
CATSGYRGFSNNSPLHF
>TRBV4-1|-|TRBJ1-4|-
TGCGCCAGCAGGCGAAATGAAAAACTGTTTTTT
CASRRNEKLFF
>TRBV5-1|-|TRBJ2-2|-
TGCGCCAGCCGCCCGCTCTTAGCTATCGGGGGTGGCACCGGGGAGCTGTTTTTT
CASRPLLAIGGGTGELFF
>TRBV7-9|-|TRBJ1-4|-
TGTGCCAGCAGCTCGACAGTGAGTAGCCGGATTTCTAATGAAAAACTGTTTTTT
CASSSTVSSRISNEKLFF
>TRBV5-1|-|TRBJ2-1|-
TGCGCCAGCAGCTTGGGACAGGGAGGGGGTGAGCAGTTCTTC
CASSLGQGGGEQFF
>TRBV7-2|-|TRBJ2-5|-
TGTGCCAGCAGCCGCGTTCAGGGGTGGGAGGAGACCCAGTACTTC
CASSRVQGWEETQYF
>TRBV9|-|TRBJ1-2|once
TGTGCCAGCGGAAGCACGGTGAACTATGGCTACACCTTC
CASGSTVNYGYTF
>TRBV4-1|TRBD1|TRBJ1-1|-
TGCGCCAGCAGCCAAGCCCCAGGGGGCTGGAACACTGAAGCTTTCTTT
CASSQAPGGWNTEAFF
>TRBV10-3|-|TRBJ1-5|-
TGTGCCATCAGTGAAAGTCAGGACAGCAATCAGCCCCAGCATTTT
CAISESQDSNQPQHF
>TRBV18|TRBD2|TRBJ2-3|-
TGTGCCAGCTCACCCCAGACTAGCGGGGGCACCACAGATACGCAGTATTTT
CASSPQTSGGTTDTQYF
>TRBV4-1|-|TRBJ2-3|once
TGCGCCAGCACCCCGGGTTTAGGGTTTGGGACAGATACGCAGTATTTT
CASTPGLGFGTDTQYF
>TRBV5-6|-|TRBJ1-1|-
TGTGCCAGCAGCGGAGCCTACCCCCCGGTTTGTAGGTCTGAAGCTTTCTTT
CASSGAYPPVCRSEAFF
>TRBV4-2|-|TRBJ1-5|-
TGTGCCAGCAGCCAAGATCTCGTGCAGGGGAATCAGCCCCAGCATTTT
CASSQDLVQGNQPQHF
>TRBV3-1/TRBV3-2|-|TRBJ1-3|-
TGTGCCAGCAGCCAAAAGTTTACCATATATTTT
CASSQKFTIYF
>TRBV5-1|-|TRBJ1-1|-
TGCGCCAGCAGCTTGGTCCCACCGAGTAGTTATGACACTGAAGCTTTCTTT
CASSLVPPSSYDTEAFF
>TRBV29-1|-|TRBJ1-2|-
TGCAGCGTTACCCGACAGGAGAGCTATGGCTACACCTTC
CSVTRQESYGYTF
>TRBV29-1|-|TRBJ1-2|-
TGCAGCGTTGAGTTATTTCAGGGACTGGGGCTCGGCTACACCTTC
CSVELFQGLGLGYTF
>TRBV27|TRBD1|TRBJ2-7|-
TGTGCCAGCAGTCTCCCGGGACAGGGAAACGAGCAGTACTTC
CASSLPGQGNEQYF
>TRBV4-3|TRBD2|TRBJ2-1|-
TGCGCCAGCAGCCCAATGCCGGGACTAAACAATGAGCAGTTCTTC
CASSPMPGLNNEQFF
>TRBV4-1|TRBD1|TRBJ1-2|-
TGCGCCAGCAGCCTTAAAACCGACAGGGACTATGGCTACACCTTC
CASSLKTDRDYGYTF
>TRBV12-3/TRBV12-4|-|TRBJ2-1|-
TGTGCCAGCAGTAACAGGGACAATGAGCAGTTCTTC
CASSNRDNEQFF
>TRBV5-5|TRBD2|TRBJ2-3|-
TGTGCCAGCAGCCGAGGGACTAGCGGGGGCCTCACCACAGATACGCAGTATTTT
CASSRGTSGGLTTDTQYF
>TRBV3-1/TRBV3-2|-|TRBJ1-2|-
TGTGCCAGCAGCCAAGAGACCGGGACCTTCTATGGCTACACCTTC
CASSQETGTFYGYTF
>TRBV6-2/TRBV6-3|-|TRBJ2-2|-
TGTGCCAGCAGTCCAACATCGAACACCGGGGAGCTGTTTTTT
CASSPTSNTGELFF
>TRBV3-1/TRBV3-2|-|TRBJ1-2|few
TGTGCCAGCAGCAGAGGGCGTGGCTACACCTTC
CASSRGRGYTF
>TRBV27|TRBD1|TRBJ2-1|-
TGTGCCAGCAGGCTCAGGACAGGGGACAATGAGCAGTTCTTC
CASRLRTGDNEQFF
>TRBV7-2|-|TRBJ1-1|-
TGTGCCAGCAGCTTATACAGAAACACTGAAGCTTTCTTT
CASSLYRNTEAFF
>TRBV6-5|-|TRBJ2-5|-
TGTGCCAGCACCAAACAAGAGACCCAGTACTTC
CASTKQETQYF
>TRBV4-1|-|TRBJ2-1|-
TGCGCCAGCAGCCAAGAAGACGGGCAACCTGAGCAGTTCTTC
CASSQEDGQPEQFF
>TRBV5-4|-|TRBJ1-3|-
TGTGCCAGCAGCCGTGGTTCTTCGGGAGGAAACACCATATATTTT
CASSRGSSGGNTIYF
>TRBV5-4|TRBD2|TRBJ2-7|-
TGTGCCAGCAGCGGGGATACTAGCGTTTACTACGAGCAGTACTTC
CASSGDTSVYYEQYF
>TRBV18|-|TRBJ1-4|-
TGTGCCAGCTCACCCCAGGGGCAAAATGAAAAACTGTTTTTT
CASSPQGQNEKLFF
>TRBV7-3|-|TRBJ2-2|-
TGTGCCAGCAGCTTAACGTTCAAGGCCGGGGAGCTGTTTTTT
CASSLTFKAGELFF
>TRBV30|TRBD1|TRBJ1-4|once
TGTGCCTGCCGGACAGGAAATAATGAAAAACTGTTTTTT
CACRTGNNEKLFF
>TRBV3-1/TRBV3-2|TRBD2|TRBJ2-3|-
TGTGCCAGCAGCCATCATCCGGGGGGGACAGATACGCAGTATTTT
CASSHHPGGTDTQYF
>TRBV19|-|TRBJ1-5|few
TGTGCCAGTAGTTTCAGTCCCAATCAGCCCCAGCATTTT
CASSFSPNQPQHF
>TRBV5-4|-|TRBJ1-1|-
TGTGCCAGCAGCTCGACAGGGAACACTGAAGCTTTCTTT
CASSSTGNTEAFF
>TRBV4-3|-|TRBJ1-2|-
TGCGCCAGCAGCCAAGATCCCAGGGTTCAACATGGCTACACCTTC
CASSQDPRVQHGYTF
>TRBV7-9|-|TRBJ2-7|-
TGTGCCAGCAGCTTATTAGGGATTTTGGCCGAGCAGTACTTC
CASSLLGILAEQYF